This T cell receptor (beta chain) was recorded in a study of CD8+CD57+ T cells in acquired aplastic anemia. Study overall: Each DNA sample taken from sorted CD4+ and CD8+ cells came to 2.5 to 4 ug on average. Healthy donor sequencing depth: approximately 9.9 million CD4+, roughly 11 million CD8+ reads.

On this clonotype itself: The target antigen is unknown.

CDR1 and CDR2 from the germline V gene are LGHDT and YNNKEL (reference sequence). The CDR3 is 14 residues long. V was clipped by 3 bases and J by 5 bases, with 8 bases between them. Profiling of TCR beta VDJ combinations and CDR3 sequences used genomic DNA as template. TCRdb redid the calling of the reads with MiXCR, one entry per CDR3 protein. The sample includes tens of thousands of distinct CDR3 sequences, 76% of them seen just once. Study-wide points: Between patients and controls, about 30 CD8+ CDR3 sequences were found in common.

The source is a human donor in good health, serving as a control. Material for sequencing was sorted CD4+, CD8+, or CD8+CD57+ T cells (not recorded which) from PBMCs. The J gene is TRBJ1-6, the V gene TRBV3-1; D not certain. CDR3 region: CASSQNLNNSPLHF. The CDR3 DNA follows: TGTGCCAGCAGCCAGAACTTGAATAATTCACCCCTCCACTTT.